This TCR beta chain was observed in a study of cytomegalovirus exposure and HLA in healthy donors. Study context: When fewer than 400 donors were genotyped, roughly four fifths of them were found to fall in the Caucasian-associated ancestry cluster. Study-level results: The CMV antigen specificity of a few CMV-associated chains was confirmed through in vitro analysis. About 87% or about 30% of the time was how often most TCR beta V segments were productive, according to an earlier analysis.

PCR primers comprised 60 Vbeta and 13 Jbeta primers. TCRdb's table, derived via immunoSEQ multiplex PCR, lists solely in-frame clones and lacks some. The sample yields about 130,000 clones, approximately 78% seen once. In regard to this clone: The antigen remains undetermined.

The CDR3 consists of 13 residues. The J segment lost 4 bases and the V segment lost 8 bases, leaving 7 bases of the junction unmatched. Germline V lookup: CDR1 KGHSH, CDR2 LQKENI. This TCR was recovered from a woman between 40 and 55 years old in good health and CMV-seropositive. Source material: PBMCs. J is TRBJ1-1 and V is TRBV18, with 7 positions matching TRBD1. The CDR3 DNA reads TGTGCCAGCGCGCAGGGGGAGGCCACTGAAGCTTTCTTT. Its translation is CASAQGEATEAFF.